This T cell receptor (beta chain) was identified during a study of T-cell reconstitution after alpha-beta-depleted transplantation in children. Study-wide findings and caveats: Where alpha-beta T cells came from about two months after transplant was reportedly several hundred expanded graft clones. Surviving recipient T cells and intrathymic progenitors accounted for some patients' high TCRbeta diversity at day 60. Counts and diversity of T cells one year after transplant came mostly from newly produced T cells.

CDR1 is SGHRS, CDR2 YFSETQ, per germline. This CDR3 has 16 residues. Trimming left V 1 base short and J 2 bases short, with 12 bases between. Researchers prepared the TCRbeta library using unique molecular identifiers, the study reports. TCRdb redid the calling of the PCR reads with MiXCR, one entry per CDR3 protein. Of about 980,000 distinct CDR3 sequences in the sample, roughly 29% were seen once. This clonotype was counted only a few times. Its specificity is not known. The chain joins TRBV5-1 to TRBJ2-2, with D possibly TRBD2 on 5 matching bases. The sequenced sample was PBMCs, mostly from graft donor cells, obtained 360 days after TCRalphabeta/CD19-depleted stem cell transplant. This clonotype originated in a boy younger than two who had a stem cell transplant for SCID, so the T cells may come from the graft donor. The DNA of the CDR3 is TGCGCCAGCAGCTTGCCTCTAGCCAGCAACACCGGGGAGCTGTTTTTT. It translates to CASSLPLASNTGELFF. The variable domain in full, with the rest retrieved from reference TRBV5-1 and TRBJ2-2, is KAGVTQTPRYLIKTRGQQVTLSCSPISGHRSVSWYQQTPGQGLQFLFEYFSETQRNKGNFPGRFSGRQFSNSRSEMNVSTLELGDSALYLCASSLPLASNTGELFFGEGSRLTVL.